This TCR beta chain is drawn from a study of T cell responses to AZD1222 COVID-19 vaccine. Overall study results and limits: Repertoires were obtained only post-peak T cell response. Distributed over spike, vaccine-associated CD4 TCRs predominated at 160-218 and 743-854.

Trimming stripped 0 bases from V and 8 bases from J, with 12 bases between. This CDR3 contains 14 residues. Germline V gene sequence: CDR1 SGHRS, CDR2 YFSETQ. Method: immunoSEQ multiplex PCR; TCRdb's copy keeps in-frame clones and lacks some. The sample yields some 100,000 clones, approximately 86% seen once. As concerns this clone: The target antigen is unknown.

Second doses were pooled across both intervals (about 4 or about 12 weeks). The specimen comprised peripheral blood, sampled 28 days after the second AZD1222 dose. The chain uses TRBV5-1 and TRBJ2-1, with D possibly being TRBD1 (6 bases). This receptor was taken from an adult who received the AZD1222 COVID-19 vaccine. Here the CDR3 DNA reads TGCGCCAGCAGCTTGGACAGGGTATGGGATGAGCAGTTCTTC. The encoded protein is CASSLDRVWDEQFF.